These 20 T cell receptor beta chains were all obtained from the same sample, sequenced in a study of T cell responses to AZD1222 COVID-19 vaccine. Some clones are missing from TCRdb's copy, which holds only in-frame ones; the method was immunoSEQ multiplex PCR. Seen here are about 130,000 clones, around 90% observed once, and the top ten hold 1.9%. Here the sequenced sample was peripheral blood, taken on day 0 of AZD1222 vaccination. The receptors originated from an adult in good health.

The chain is built from TRBV5-8 and TRBJ2-2, with a possible D match to TRBD1 (7 bases). This CDR3 comprises 16 residues. Germline V gene data show CDR1 as SGHTS and CDR2 as YDEGEE. The V gene lost 4 bases and the J gene lost 9 bases, with 22 bases spanning the gap. The CDR3 bases are TGTGCCAGCAGCCCGACAGGGATACTAGGGGGGCGGGAGCTGTTTTTT. It translates to CASSPTGILGGRELFF.

This clone was counted once. The chain recombines TRBV7-7 with TRBJ2-2; D is possibly TRBD1 or TRBD2 (5 bases each). This CDR3 spans 16 amino acids. Germline CDR1 and CDR2: SSHAT and FNYEAQ (reference sequence). V gave up 0 bases and J gave up 4 bases, with 12 bases separating them. CDR3 loop: CASSLANGALTGELFF. The CDR3 DNA reads TGTGCCAGCAGCTTAGCGAACGGGGCCCTCACCGGGGAGCTGTTTTTT.

The CDR3 region is CASSTNRNEQYF. The CDR3 DNA follows: TGTGCCAGCAGCACCAATCGTAACGAGCAGTACTTC. The chain is built from TRBV28 and TRBJ2-7; D not resolved. The CDR3 length is 12 residues. The V gene lost 6 bases and the J gene lost 5 bases, with 11 bases spanning the gap. Germline V gene sequence: CDR1 MDHEN, CDR2 SYDVKM.

This clone was recorded only once. The rearrangement links TRBV2 to TRBJ2-2; D is undetermined. The CDR3 loop spans 13 amino acids. The V and J ends lost 6 bases and 0 bases respectively, with 5 bases between them. The V gene's germline CDR1 is SNHLY and CDR2 FYNNEI. The CDR3 protein is CASRPSNTGELFF. Here the CDR3 DNA reads TGTGCCAGCAGACCCTCGAACACCGGGGAGCTGTTTTTT.

V usage is TRBV24-1 and J usage is TRBJ1-5, with 7 bases fitting TRBD1. This CDR3 has 14 amino acids. V lost 7 bases, J lost 1 base, and 3 bases stayed unmatched. Germline loops: CDR1 KGHDR, CDR2 SFDVKD. CDR3 in DNA: TGTGCCACCAGGGCAGGGGGAAGCAATCAGCCCCAGCATTTT. Translated: CATRAGGSNQPQHF.

The chain uses TRBV6-2 or TRBV6-3 and TRBJ2-5; no clear D. V shed 2 bases and J shed 4 bases, with 8 bases lying between them. Looked up from germline, CDR1 is MNHEY and CDR2 is SVGEGT. The length of the CDR3 is 13 residues. CDR3 nucleotides: TGTGCCAGCAGTTACCACGGCCCAGAGACCCAGTACTTC. Its protein product is CASSYHGPETQYF.

V gene TRBV9 combines with J gene TRBJ1-6, with TRBD1 matching 8 bases. The trim removed 4 bases at V and 14 bases at J, leaving 8 bases unmatched. Germline-derived CDR1 and CDR2 are SGDLS and YYNGEE. The length of the CDR3 is 13 residues. The CDR3 DNA reads as TGTGCCAGCAGCACCGGACAGGGAGGCACCCTCCACTTT. This sequence encodes CASSTGQGGTLHF.

The chain joins TRBV13 to TRBJ1-1; D remains unclear. V was shortened by 5 bases and J by 6 bases, with 13 bases between the two germline ends. The germline CDR1 and CDR2 sequences are PRHDT and FYEKMQ (reference sequence). The CDR3 is 13 residues long. CDR3 residues: CASSPRKGPEAFF. CDR3 sequence (DNA): TGTGCCAGCAGCCCCAGGAAAGGGCCTGAAGCTTTCTTT.

The rearrangement uses TRBV12-3 or TRBV12-4 and TRBJ1-2, with 7 positions matching TRBD1. Losses at the gene ends were 7 bases for V and 5 bases for J; bases not matched to a gene: 4. The CDR3 sequence is 12 residues long. This chain's CDR3 is CASNRQGYGYTF. CDR3 nucleotides: TGTGCCAGCAATCGACAGGGTTATGGCTACACCTTC.

This rearrangement joins TRBV27 to TRBJ2-7; TRBD1 matches 7 bases. Germline CDR1 is MNHEY and CDR2 is SMNVEV (reference sequence). CDR3 length: 13 amino acids. Trimming removed 8 bases from V and 4 bases from J; junction bases left unmatched: 8. The CDR3 reads CASGRQGVYEQYF. In DNA, the CDR3 is TGTGCCAGCGGCCGACAGGGTGTATACGAGCAGTACTTC.

V and J are TRBV18 and TRBJ1-1; no firm D call. CDR1 is KGHSH, CDR2 LQKENI, per germline. The ends were cut back, 4 bases at V and 6 bases at J, with 21 bases in the middle. The CDR3 covers 16 residues. CDR3 bases: TGTGCCAGCTCACTTAGGAGGGAGGTCACGAGCGCTGAAGCTTTCTTT. Its translation: CASSLRREVTSAEAFF.

The V and J genes are TRBV6-5 and TRBJ1-5; a weak D match, TRBD1 (5 bases). The CDR3 contains 14 residues. Germline CDR1 reads MNHEY; CDR2 reads SVGAGI. V was shortened by 6 bases and J by 3 bases, with 12 bases between the two germline ends. CDR3: CASRSDRHNQPQHF. CDR3 in DNA: TGTGCCAGCAGGTCCGACAGACACAATCAGCCCCAGCATTTT.

The chain uses TRBV24-1 and TRBJ2-1, with D tentatively TRBD1 (6 bases). V lost 3 bases and J 15 bases, leaving 20 bases between the germline ends. Germline assignment: CDR1 KGHDR and CDR2 SFDVKD. CDR3 size: 14 residues. Here the CDR3 DNA reads TGTGCCACCAGTGATCCCTTAACGGGGCAGGGGCTGTTCTTC. Its translation: CATSDPLTGQGLFF.

The rearrangement joins TRBV7-9 to TRBJ2-7; 12 nucleotides match TRBD2. With 4 bases clipped from V and 5 bases from J, the junction kept 3 bases outside the gene matches. The CDR3 consists of 14 residues. Germline V lookup: CDR1 SEHNR, CDR2 FQNEAQ (reference sequence). CDR3 nucleotide sequence: TGTGCCAGCAGCTCCGGACTAGCGGGAAACGAGCAGTACTTC. Translated: CASSSGLAGNEQYF.

CDR3 nucleotides: TGTGCCAGCAGTCCAGGGGTTGTGGGCTACACCTTC. Its protein is CASSPGVVGYTF. The rearrangement links TRBV6-5 to TRBJ1-2; D possibly corresponds to TRBD1 (6 bases). Germline CDR1 MNHEY, CDR2 SVGAGI. V was trimmed by 5 bases and J by 8 bases, leaving 12 bases between them. The CDR3 contains 12 residues.

This chain links TRBV10-1 with TRBJ2-7; perhaps TRBD1 as D (6 bases). The CDR3 covers 15 residues. The V end lost 0 bases, the J end lost 1 base, and 10 bases lay between the germline ends. Germline loops: CDR1 WNHNN, CDR2 SYGVQD (reference sequence). The CDR3 reads CASSESTGLSYEQYF. CDR3 nucleotides: TGCGCCAGCAGTGAGTCGACAGGACTGTCCTACGAGCAGTACTTC.

This clone was seen once. The rearrangement uses TRBV27 and TRBJ1-1; D perhaps matches TRBD1 (5 bases). The germline V and J ends were trimmed by 7 bases and 1 base, with 13 bases remaining between them. Germline CDR1 reads MNHEY; CDR2 reads SMNVEV (reference sequence). The CDR3 covers 14 residues. This CDR3 reads CASTTTGGNTEAFF. CDR3 coding DNA: TGTGCCAGCACCACCACCGGGGGGAACACTGAAGCTTTCTTT.

The CDR3 DNA follows: TGTGCCAGCACCAAGGGGACAGGGCCGGCTTTCTTT. This translates into CASTKGTGPAFF. This sequence joins TRBV6-5 and TRBJ1-1, with 9 positions matching TRBD1. The CDR3 sequence is 12 residues long. CDR1 is MNHEY and CDR2 is SVGAGI in the germline V gene. Losses at the gene ends were 7 bases for V and 11 bases for J; bases not matched to a gene: 8.

V usage is TRBV6-2 or TRBV6-3 and J usage is TRBJ1-6; 7 nucleotides align to TRBD1. V trimming: 5 bases; J trimming: 7 bases; junction bases outside the gene matches: 11. The CDR3 sequence is 16 residues long. Per the germline V gene, CDR1 is MNHEY and CDR2 is SVGEGT. Written as DNA, the CDR3 is TGTGCCAGCAGTCCCCCGAAGGGGGCTGCCAATTCACCCCTCCACTTT. Protein: CASSPPKGAANSPLHF.

The chain joins TRBV12-3 or TRBV12-4 to TRBJ1-2, with 8 bases lining up with TRBD1. The CDR3 has 13 amino acids. The V and J ends lost 6 bases and 3 bases, in that order; junction bases with no gene match: 3. CDR3 sequence reads: CASSKDRDYGYTF. The CDR3 DNA reads TGTGCCAGCAGCAAGGACAGGGACTATGGCTACACCTTC.